The clone carrying this T cell receptor beta chain was observed many times. Its specificity is unknown. The J segment lost 3 bases and the V segment lost 9 bases, leaving 2 bases of the junction unmatched. The germline gives CDR1 ENHRY, CDR2 SYGVKD. There are 12 residues in the CDR3. The sample belongs to a study of T-cell reconstitution after alpha-beta-depleted transplantation in children. Study-level points and caveats: Counts and diversity of T cells one year after transplant came mostly from newly produced T cells. The origin of alpha-beta T cells about two months after transplant was reportedly several hundred expanded graft clones. Several patients had high TCRbeta diversity at day 60; it came from surviving recipient T cells and thymic progenitors.

Unique molecular identifiers were incorporated when the TCRbeta library was constructed. From the PCR reads, TCRdb called clonotypes with MiXCR, one entry per CDR3 protein. This table holds 200,000 to 300,000 distinct CDR3 sequences, around 25% found once. The input for sequencing was PBMCs, taken before TCRalphabeta/CD19-depleted stem cell transplant. This receptor was identified in a girl aged 2 to 10 with Fanconi anemia, due to receive a stem cell transplant. The chain recombines TRBV10-3 with TRBJ2-7; TRBD2 matches 10 bases. CDR3 loop: CAISSGSYEQYF. In DNA form, the CDR3 reads TGTGCCATTTCTAGCGGGAGCTACGAGCAGTACTTC.